This TCR beta chain was observed in a study of cytomegalovirus exposure and HLA in healthy donors. Overall study: The early release's HLA-typed donors yielded 65 million to 85 million unique TCRs.

Points from the study as a whole: Researchers reportedly found TCR beta sequences accurately predicted most subjects' HLA-A and HLA-B alleles. A prior analysis recorded that most TCR beta V segments were productive about 87% or about 30% of the time. A link between a missense DCLRE1C variant and TCR beta V- and J-gene trimming emerged from a later analysis.

It was with 60 Vbeta and 13 Jbeta primers that the PCR ran. The protocol was immunoSEQ multiplex PCR, while the TCRdb copy is restricted to in-frame clones and leaves out a portion. The data contain more than 90,000 clones, over 75% of them seen just once; the ten biggest clones take up over 3%. Regarding this clone: Its specificity is unknown.

Looked up from germline, CDR1 is MNHNS and CDR2 is SASEGT. V lost 2 bases to trimming and J lost 6 bases, with 10 bases between them. The CDR3 runs to 13 residues. This chain uses TRBV6-1 with TRBJ1-1; possible D gene TRBD1, 6 bases. Sample: PBMCs. This clonotype originated in a man aged 45-65 years in good health and CMV-seronegative. CDR3 bases: TGTGCCAGCAGTGAAATCAGGGGAGCTGAAGCTTTCTTT. It encodes CASSEIRGAEAFF.